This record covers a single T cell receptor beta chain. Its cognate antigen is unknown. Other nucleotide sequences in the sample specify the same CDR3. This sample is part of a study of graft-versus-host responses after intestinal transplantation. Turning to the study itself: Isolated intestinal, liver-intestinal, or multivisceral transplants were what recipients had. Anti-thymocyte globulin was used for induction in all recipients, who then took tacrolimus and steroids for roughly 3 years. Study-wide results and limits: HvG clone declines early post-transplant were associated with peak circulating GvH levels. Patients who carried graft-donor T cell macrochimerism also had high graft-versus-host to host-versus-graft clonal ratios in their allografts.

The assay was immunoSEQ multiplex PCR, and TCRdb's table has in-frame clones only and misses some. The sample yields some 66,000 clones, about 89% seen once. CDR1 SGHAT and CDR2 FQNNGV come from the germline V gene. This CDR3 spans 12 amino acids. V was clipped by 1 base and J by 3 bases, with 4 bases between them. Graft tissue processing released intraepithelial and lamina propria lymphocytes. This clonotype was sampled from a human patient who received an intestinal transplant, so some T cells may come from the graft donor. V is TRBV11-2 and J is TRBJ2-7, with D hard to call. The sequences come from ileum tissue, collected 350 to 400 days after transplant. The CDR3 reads CASSLGFYEQYF. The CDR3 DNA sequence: TGTGCCAGCAGCTTAGGATTCTACGAGCAGTACTTC. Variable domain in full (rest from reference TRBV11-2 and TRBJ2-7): EAGVAQSPRYKIIEKRQSVAFWCNPISGHATLYWYQQILGQGPKLLIQFQNNGVVDDSQLPKDRFSAERLKGVDSTLKIQPAKLEDSAVYLCASSLGFYEQYFGPGTRLTVT.